This T cell receptor (beta chain) is from a study of T cells in Graves' hyperthyroidism and ophthalmopathy. RNA transcripts served as the template for amplifying TCR beta CDR3 regions. Carried out on the TCR CDR3, a first-round RT-PCR used the HTBI primer set. From the multiplex PCR reads, TCRdb called clonotypes with MiXCR, one entry per CDR3 protein. This table holds hundreds of thousands of distinct CDR3 sequences, 11% to 15% found once. Study-level findings and limits: In the blood, most expanded thyroid clonotypes above 0.001 appeared as well. The model predicted ophthalmopathy a median roughly six months before onset.

The CDR3 length is 19 residues. J lost 0 bases, V lost 5 bases, and 15 bases had no gene match. The study included ophthalmopathy patients with Clinical Activity Score at least 3, NOSPECS grade at least 4 and duration under 3 months. The study based diagnoses on clinical symptoms, serum thyroxine and TRAb, thyroid ultrasound and orbital computed tomography. This clonotype was observed many times. Its antigen is not identified. The rearrangement joins TRBV12-3 or TRBV12-4 to TRBJ2-1, with 8 bases matching TRBD2. The clonotype comes from a man aged 45-60 years with Graves' ophthalmopathy. The sequenced sample consisted of blood. CDR3 DNA: TGTGCCAGCAGTCCGGGACTAGGGGTCCGGGGAAGCTCCTACAATGAGCAGTTCTTC. This codes for CASSPGLGVRGSSYNEQFF.